These 30 T cell receptor beta chains were sequenced from one sample in a study of cytomegalovirus exposure and HLA in healthy donors. The PCR made use of 60 Vbeta and 13 Jbeta primers. Profiling relied on immunoSEQ multiplex PCR, and the TCRdb table lists in-frame clones only, not all of them. The sample comprises tens of thousands of clones, around three quarters of which are singletons, and approximately 6.3% rests with the top ten. Sequencing used PBMCs. The receptors come from a man aged 50 to 59 in good health and CMV-seronegative.

The chain uses TRBV5-4 and TRBJ1-1, with D unclear. The CDR3 consists of 17 residues. V lost 4 bases and J 0 bases, leaving 19 bases between the germline ends. Germline lookup yields CDR1 SGHNT and CDR2 YYREEE (reference sequence). CDR3 residues: CASSPKASSLMNTEAFF. In DNA, the CDR3 is TGTGCCAGCAGCCCCAAAGCGAGCTCTCTTATGAACACTGAAGCTTTCTTT.

The chain uses TRBV4-1 and TRBJ1-6; possible D gene TRBD1, 5 bases. This CDR3 has 19 amino acids. V lost 0 bases and J 0 bases, leaving 15 bases between the germline ends. CDR1 is MGHRA, CDR2 YSYEKL, per germline. The CDR3 region has the DNA TGCGCCAGCAGCCAAGAAGGGGTCAGCGGGAGCTCCTATAATTCACCCCTCCACTTT. Residues: CASSQEGVSGSSYNSPLHF.

V usage is TRBV5-1 and J usage is TRBJ1-6; TRBD1 agrees at 7 bases. CDR1 SGHRS and CDR2 YFSETQ come from the germline V gene. V lost 4 bases and J lost 7; bases outside the gene matches: 5. This CDR3 has 14 residues. CDR3 bases: TGCGCCAGCAGCCCGATGACAGGGAATTCACCCCTCCACTTT. Residues: CASSPMTGNSPLHF. The complete variable domain, with remaining parts taken from reference TRBV5-1 and TRBJ1-6, reads KAGVTQTPRYLIKTRGQQVTLSCSPISGHRSVSWYQQTPGQGLQFLFEYFSETQRNKGNFPGRFSGRQFSNSRSEMNVSTLELGDSALYLCASSPMTGNSPLHFGNGTRLTVT.

This rearrangement joins TRBV5-1 to TRBJ1-1, with D possibly being TRBD1 (6 bases). Germline loops: CDR1 SGHRS, CDR2 YFSETQ. Trimming stripped 4 bases from V and 1 base from J, with 14 bases between. This CDR3 contains 15 residues. CDR3 in amino acids: CASSPGHRPNTEAFF. DNA for the CDR3: TGCGCCAGCAGCCCGGGACACAGGCCGAACACTGAAGCTTTCTTT.

This chain uses TRBV29-1 with TRBJ1-1, with D maybe TRBD1 (6 bases). This CDR3 has 13 amino acids. CDR1 is SQVTM and CDR2 is ANQGSEA in the germline V gene. The V gene lost 6 bases and the J gene lost 4 bases, with 15 bases spanning the gap. The CDR3 DNA is TGCAGCGTGTCCCGGGACATTGGCACTGAAGCTTTCTTT. This translates into CSVSRDIGTEAFF. Drawing the rest from reference TRBV29-1 and TRBJ1-1, the complete variable domain is SAVISQKPSRDICQRGTSLTIQCQVDSQVTMMFWYRQQPGQSLTLIATANQGSEATYESGFVIDKFPISRPNLTFSTLTVSNMSPEDSSIYLCSVSRDIGTEAFFGQGTRLTVV.

This clone came up a few times. The chain is built from TRBV5-1 and TRBJ2-5; a possible D gene is TRBD2 (5 bases). Germline loops: CDR1 SGHRS, CDR2 YFSETQ. The V gene lost 4 bases and the J gene lost 5 bases, with 12 bases spanning the gap. The CDR3 is made up of 13 amino acids. The CDR3 DNA follows: TGCGCCAGCAGCCCTGGTTCGGGGGAGACCCAGTACTTC. It yields the protein CASSPGSGETQYF. The whole variable domain, remainder taken from reference TRBV5-1 and TRBJ2-5, is KAGVTQTPRYLIKTRGQQVTLSCSPISGHRSVSWYQQTPGQGLQFLFEYFSETQRNKGNFPGRFSGRQFSNSRSEMNVSTLELGDSALYLCASSPGSGETQYFGPGTRLLVL.

This clone was seen just once. The chain uses TRBV10-1 and TRBJ1-1; the D gene is possibly TRBD1 (6 bases). V was pared by 10 bases and J by 11 bases, with 17 bases between. The CDR3 contains 11 residues. Germline V gene sequence: CDR1 WNHNN, CDR2 SYGVQD (reference sequence). As DNA, the CDR3 is TGCGCCAATTACGCAGGGGAGTGGGCTTTCTTT. It encodes CANYAGEWAFF.

The chain couples TRBV2 to TRBJ1-2, with 9 nucleotides matching TRBD1. This CDR3 contains 16 residues. The germline gives CDR1 SNHLY, CDR2 FYNNEI. With 2 bases clipped from V and 7 bases from J, the junction kept 11 bases outside the gene matches. This CDR3 is CASSENGQGKISGYTF. DNA of the CDR3: TGTGCCAGCAGTGAAAACGGACAGGGGAAAATAAGTGGCTACACCTTC.

This CDR3 is CAIRGENYGYTF. DNA of the CDR3: TGTGCCATCAGGGGCGAGAACTATGGCTACACCTTC. This chain uses TRBV10-3 with TRBJ1-2; D ambiguous. Trimming shortened V by 6 bases and J by 2 bases, and 7 bases separated the two germline ends. There are 12 residues in the CDR3. Germline V gene data show CDR1 as ENHRY and CDR2 as SYGVKD.

The DNA of the CDR3 is TGCGCCAGCAGCCAAGAAAGCGGGGTAGGCACAGATACGCAGTATTTT. It codes for CASSQESGVGTDTQYF. This chain connects TRBV4-1 to TRBJ2-3; 7 bases fit TRBD2. V was pared by 0 bases and J by 1 base, with 4 bases of the junction left unmatched. The length of the CDR3 is 16 residues. Germline loops: CDR1 MGHRA, CDR2 YSYEKL.

This chain links TRBV27 with TRBJ2-1; 10 bases fit TRBD2. V shed 8 bases and J 9 bases; nucleotides not matched to a gene: 10. Germline-derived CDR1 and CDR2 are MNHEY and SMNVEV (reference sequence). This CDR3 contains 14 residues. CDR3 protein: CASLSLAGAIEQFF. CDR3 bases: TGTGCCAGCCTAAGCCTAGCGGGAGCTATTGAGCAGTTCTTC.

The V gene is TRBV5-1, the J gene TRBJ1-2; the match to TRBD1 covers 7 bases. Germline-derived CDR1 and CDR2 are SGHRS and YFSETQ. CDR3 length equals 14 residues. V trimming: 7 bases; J trimming: 5 bases; junction bases outside the gene matches: 11. CDR3 residues: CASHVSGTVYGYTF. The CDR3 coding sequence is TGCGCCAGCCATGTCTCCGGGACAGTATATGGCTACACCTTC.

The CDR3 here is CASRRDRGSNIQYF. The CDR3 nucleotides are TGTGCCAGCAGACGGGACAGGGGTAGCAACATTCAGTACTTC. This chain links TRBV6-5 with TRBJ2-4; 10 nucleotides align to TRBD1. V lost 6 bases, J lost 7 bases, and 6 bases stayed unmatched. Looked up from germline, CDR1 is MNHEY and CDR2 is SVGAGI. The CDR3 runs 14 residues.

This chain uses TRBV28 with TRBJ2-7; the D gene is possibly TRBD2 (5 bases). The V end lost 4 bases, the J end lost 5 bases, and 12 bases lay between the germline ends. Germline V gene lookup returns CDR1 MDHEN and CDR2 SYDVKM. The CDR3 contains 13 residues. The CDR3, as DNA: TGTGCCAGCAGTTATACGGGGTTCAACGAGCAGTACTTC. Amino acids: CASSYTGFNEQYF.

The chain combines TRBV28 with TRBJ1-5; TRBD1 matches at 8 bases. The junction had 5 bases not matched to a gene; V was cut back by 6 bases and J by 1 base. The germline CDR1 and CDR2 sequences are MDHEN and SYDVKM. The CDR3 is 15 amino acids. CDR3: CASSLDRGSNQPQHF. The CDR3 DNA is TGTGCCAGCAGCCTAGACAGGGGAAGCAATCAGCCCCAGCATTTT. Combining the CDR3 with reference TRBV28 and TRBJ1-5 gives the whole variable domain DVKVTQSSRYLVKRTGEKVFLECVQDMDHENMFWYRQDPGLGLRLIYFSYDVKMKEKGDIPEGYSVSREKKERFSLILESASTNQTSMYLCASSLDRGSNQPQHFGDGTRLSIL.

CDR3 bases: TGTGCCAGCAGCGCGTCGACAGGAACTAATGAAAAACTGTTTTTT. It specifies CASSASTGTNEKLFF. The chain combines TRBV14 with TRBJ1-4; D is possibly TRBD1 (6 bases). Trimming removed 5 bases from V and 1 base from J, with 11 bases in between. Germline values: CDR1 SGHDN, CDR2 FVKESK. This CDR3 has 15 residues. The variable domain in full, with the rest retrieved from reference TRBV14 and TRBJ1-4, is EAGVTQFPSHSVIEKGQTVTLRCDPISGHDNLYWYRRVMGKEIKFLLHFVKESKQDESGMPNNRFLAERTGGTYSTLKVQPAELEDSGVYFCASSASTGTNEKLFFGSGTQLSVL.

V gene TRBV25-1 combines with J gene TRBJ1-5, with 8 bases that match TRBD1. The germline CDR1 and CDR2 sequences are MGHDK and SYGVNS. J gave up 6 bases and V 3 bases, and 4 bases lay outside the gene matches. The CDR3 runs 14 residues. This CDR3 is CASSDRQGTQPQHF. The CDR3 DNA reads TGTGCCAGCAGTGACCGACAGGGGACTCAGCCCCAGCATTTT.

V and J are TRBV19 and TRBJ1-4; D not certain. The germline V gene has CDR1 LNHDA and CDR2 SQIVND (reference sequence). V lost 6 bases and J 8 bases, leaving 19 bases between the germline ends. The CDR3 runs to 15 residues. DNA of the CDR3: TGTGCCAGTAGGTTACCCTTGGAGTCCGGGGAAAAACTGTTTTTT. Translation: CASRLPLESGEKLFF.

This rearrangement joins TRBV6-5 to TRBJ2-3, with a tentative D call TRBD2 (6 bases). CDR1 is MNHEY, CDR2 SVGAGI, per germline. The CDR3 is 15 residues long. V was cut by 5 bases and J by 4 bases, with 16 bases left in between. The CDR3, as DNA: TGTGCCAGCAGTAAGGGACTGACGTGGGCAGATACGCAGTATTTT. Encoded protein: CASSKGLTWADTQYF.

The chain is built from TRBV27 and TRBJ2-7, with 11 bases that match TRBD2. Germline V CDR1 and CDR2: MNHEY, SMNVEV (reference sequence). The CDR3 loop spans 17 amino acids. The V segment lost 0 bases and the J segment 1 base; nucleotides outside the gene matches: 5. In DNA form, the CDR3 reads TGTGCCAGCAGTTTATCCATTACTAGCGGGAGTTCCTACGAGCAGTACTTC. Amino acid sequence: CASSLSITSGSSYEQYF.

The chain carries TRBV11-2 and TRBJ1-2; no definite D call. The ends were cut back, 2 bases at V and 3 bases at J, with 10 bases in the middle. The CDR3 is made up of 14 amino acids. The germline V gene encodes CDR1 SGHAT and CDR2 FQNNGV. CDR3 loop: CASSLSFGHYGYTF. For the CDR3, the DNA is TGTGCCAGCAGCTTATCCTTTGGCCACTATGGCTACACCTTC.

V is TRBV19 and J is TRBJ2-2; D ambiguous. V was pared by 2 bases and J by 4 bases, with 14 bases between. CDR1 and CDR2 (germline): LNHDA, SQIVND (reference sequence). The CDR3 has 16 amino acids. DNA for the CDR3: TGTGCCAGTAGTATAATCTGGCAGGTGGGCACCGGGGAGCTGTTTTTT. Translation gives CASSIIWQVGTGELFF. The full variable domain, rest sourced from reference TRBV19 and TRBJ2-2, is DGGITQSPKYLFRKEGQNVTLSCEQNLNHDAMYWYRQDPGQGLRLIYYSQIVNDFQKGDIAEGYSVSREKKESFPLTVTSAQKNPTAFYLCASSIIWQVGTGELFFGEGSRLTVL.

The rearrangement uses TRBV18 and TRBJ2-1; D possibly corresponds to TRBD2 (5 bases). CDR1 and CDR2 from the germline V gene are KGHSH and LQKENI. This CDR3 is 15 amino acids long. V was cut by 3 bases and J by 3 bases, with 12 bases left in between. As DNA, the CDR3 is TGTGCCAGCTCACCGTCCCAGCGGAACTACAATGAGCAGTTCTTC. It translates to CASSPSQRNYNEQFF.

This clone was counted a few times. This sequence joins TRBV9 and TRBJ1-2, with no clear D. The CDR3 consists of 13 residues. Trimming pared 0 bases from V and 4 bases from J, leaving 7 bases between. Germline loops: CDR1 SGDLS, CDR2 YYNGEE. Here the CDR3 reads CASSVVEGYGYTF. The CDR3, as DNA: TGTGCCAGCAGCGTAGTGGAGGGCTATGGCTACACCTTC.

The rearrangement links TRBV30 to TRBJ2-3; TRBD2 aligns across 9 bases. CDR3 size: 16 residues. The V segment lost 0 bases and the J segment 4 bases; nucleotides outside the gene matches: 8. Germline CDR1 is GTSNPN and CDR2 is SVGIG (reference sequence). CDR3 protein: CAWSVGAGGGSDTQYF. The CDR3 coding sequence is TGTGCCTGGAGTGTAGGAGCGGGGGGCGGCTCAGATACGCAGTATTTT.

This clone was found once. The V gene is TRBV6-1, the J gene TRBJ1-2; possible D gene TRBD1, 5 bases. The V gene lost 2 bases and the J gene lost 8 bases, with 12 bases spanning the gap. The CDR3 spans 13 residues. Germline V CDR1 and CDR2: MNHNS, SASEGT. CDR3 bases: TGTGCCAGCAGTGAAAGGGGCAGGGAAGGCTACACCTTC. It encodes CASSERGREGYTF.

The chain links TRBV5-6 to TRBJ2-7; D uncertain. The CDR3 has 11 amino acids. V shed 1 base and J shed 7 bases, with 6 bases lying between them. Germline lookup yields CDR1 SGHDT and CDR2 YYEEEE. CDR3 protein: CASSLKAEQYF. The CDR3 DNA is TGTGCCAGCAGCTTGAAAGCTGAGCAGTACTTC. The variable domain in full, with the rest retrieved from reference TRBV5-6 and TRBJ2-7, is DAGVTQSPTHLIKTRGQQVTLRCSPKSGHDTVSWYQQALGQGPQFIFQYYEEEERQRGNFPDRFSGHQFPNYSSELNVNALLLGDSALYLCASSLKAEQYFGPGTRLTVT.

The V call is TRBV5-1, the J call TRBJ2-7; weak D call: TRBD2 (7 bases). Germline V gene sequence: CDR1 SGHRS, CDR2 YFSETQ. This CDR3 has 18 amino acids. The V gene lost 4 bases and the J gene lost 6 bases, with 29 bases spanning the gap. The CDR3 bases are TGCGCCAGCAGCCAAGAACCCGCCGCGAGGGCGGGGGCGAGCGAGCAGTACTTC. It translates to CASSQEPAARAGASEQYF.

This clone was seen only a few times. This chain uses TRBV5-8 with TRBJ2-1; TRBD2 matches 10 bases. This CDR3 comprises 16 residues. Germline V gives CDR1 SGHTS, CDR2 YDEGEE. V shed 4 bases, J shed 8 bases, and the junction held 12 bases outside the gene matches. The DNA for the CDR3 is TGTGCCAGCAGCAGGGGAACTAGCGGGACCGGGGATGAGCAGTTCTTC. As protein: CASSRGTSGTGDEQFF.

This rearrangement joins TRBV6-1 to TRBJ1-2; TRBD1 aligns across 9 bases. The V segment lost 5 bases and the J segment 2 bases; nucleotides outside the gene matches: 3. The germline V gene encodes CDR1 MNHNS and CDR2 SASEGT. There are 14 residues in the CDR3. The CDR3 DNA reads TGTGCCAGCAGTCACGGACAGGGGAACTATGGCTACACCTTC. This gives the protein CASSHGQGNYGYTF.